What follows are 7 T cell receptor beta chains derived from one specimen sequenced in a study of blood T cells in healthy people across ages. A J-beta primer mix and a sample-barcoded 5' primer were used in a second PCR of roughly 6 to 12 cycles. TCRdb re-called the 5' RACE reads through MiXCR, storing one row per CDR3 protein. The repertoire holds hundreds of thousands of distinct CDR3 sequences, with under 30% as singletons. The sequenced sample consisted of blood. These receptor sequences come from an elderly woman in good health.

This clonotype was detected only a few times. V is TRBV15 and J is TRBJ1-1; 10 bases fit TRBD1. Trimming at V came to 5 bases and at J to 11 bases, leaving 17 bases not matched to a gene. The CDR3 consists of 16 residues. CDR1 is LNHNV and CDR2 is YYDKDF in the germline V gene (reference sequence). This CDR3 reads CATSRRGQGQEVSAFF. The CDR3 DNA is TGTGCCACCAGCCGCAGGGGACAGGGGCAGGAGGTTTCGGCTTTCTTT.

Regarding this clonotype: Given a much more abundant clone one base away, this may be a read error. The chain couples TRBV11-2 to TRBJ2-7; D perhaps matches TRBD1 (6 bases). The CDR3 covers 13 residues. Trimming took 5 bases from V and 7 from J, leaving 15 bases between them. Germline V gene data show CDR1 as SGHAT and CDR2 as FQNNGV. The CDR3 coding sequence is TGTGCCAGCAGCCGTGGACAGCCCAATGAGCAGTACTTC. This sequence encodes CASSRGQPNEQYF.

This sequence joins TRBV5-1 and TRBJ1-1, with TRBD1 as a possible D gene (5 bases). Trimming stripped 4 bases from V and 4 bases from J, with 17 bases between. Germline CDR1 is SGHRS and CDR2 is YFSETQ. This CDR3 has 15 residues. For the CDR3, the DNA is TGCGCCAGCAGCGGTAGTGGGGCGGGGGGCACTGAAGCTTTCTTT. This encodes CASSGSGAGGTEAFF.

The rearrangement joins TRBV7-8 to TRBJ2-1; D is unclear. This CDR3 region has 17 residues. V lost 3 bases and J lost 13, with 28 bases in between. CDR1 SGHVS and CDR2 FQNEAQ come from the germline V gene. CDR3 loop: CASSFYFELGRQETQFF. In nucleotides, the CDR3 is TGTGCCAGCAGCTTCTACTTCGAATTGGGCCGGCAAGAGACCCAGTTCTTC.

This clonotype has ten or more counts. The rearrangement uses TRBV20-1 and TRBJ2-7; 9 bases align to TRBD1. This CDR3 contains 12 residues. Looked up from germline, CDR1 is DFQATT and CDR2 is SNEGSKA (reference sequence). Trimming at V came to 5 bases and at J to 6 bases, leaving 5 bases not matched to a gene. The CDR3 DNA reads as TGCAGTGCTCGGCGGGGACAGGGCGAGCAGTACTTC. It yields the protein CSARRGQGEQYF.

The J gene is TRBJ2-3, the V gene TRBV7-2, with D uncertain. The germline V and J ends were trimmed by 1 base and 2 bases, with 10 bases remaining between them. CDR3 length: 15 amino acids. CDR1 and CDR2 from the germline V gene are SGHTA and FQGNSA. The DNA of the CDR3 is TGTGCCAGCAGCTTAGGACCGCGGACCACAGATACGCAGTATTTT. Amino acid sequence: CASSLGPRTTDTQYF.

Of note for this clonotype: This may come from a read error, since a much larger clone is one base off. The V gene is TRBV20-1, the J gene TRBJ2-5; 7 bases line up with TRBD2. The V and J ends lost 6 bases and 11 bases, in that order; junction bases with no gene match: 18. The germline CDR1 and CDR2 sequences are DFQATT and SNEGSKA (reference sequence). The CDR3 covers 14 residues. CDR3 DNA: TGCAGTGCCCCCCGGGCAGGGAGGGAAAATGAGCAGTACTTC. This encodes CSAPRAGRENEQYF.